This record concerns one T cell receptor beta chain sequence. The sample is drawn from a study of cytomegalovirus exposure and HLA in healthy donors. J was trimmed by 5 bases and V by 5 bases; bases with no gene match: 8. Germline V gene lookup returns CDR1 MNHNS and CDR2 SASEGT. This CDR3 is built from 15 residues. In the PCR, 60 Vbeta and 13 Jbeta primers were used. Clones were sequenced by immunoSEQ multiplex PCR, and TCRdb holds only the in-frame ones, with some missing. The sample records around 130,000 clones, approximately 72% being singletons. The sequenced sample was PBMCs. The chain couples TRBV6-1 to TRBJ2-3; 9 bases align to TRBD2. The source is a human donor in good health. This CDR3 is CASSLAGVRGDTQYF. CDR3 DNA sequence: TGTGCCAGCAGTTTAGCGGGAGTCAGAGGAGATACGCAGTATTTT.